A single sample gave rise to the 20 T cell receptor beta chains below, sequenced in a study of T cells in localized non-small cell lung cancer. Some clones are missing from TCRdb's copy, which holds only in-frame ones; the method was immunoSEQ multiplex PCR. The sample comprises 45,000 to 60,000 clones, over 80% of which are singletons, and 15% to 20% rests with the top ten. The sample was peripheral blood, taken before any cancer treatment. These receptors originate from an older female donor with stage II squamous cell lung carcinoma.

The rearrangement joins TRBV9 to TRBJ1-1; 10 positions match TRBD1. Germline V lookup: CDR1 SGDLS, CDR2 YYNGEE. Trimming cost V 4 bases and J 4 bases; bases outside gene matches: 13. The CDR3 runs 17 residues. CDR3 sequence reads: CASSPRQGAGLGTEAFF. CDR3 DNA: TGTGCCAGCAGCCCAAGACAGGGGGCGGGTCTGGGCACTGAAGCTTTCTTT. Full variable domain (rest looked up from reference TRBV9 and TRBJ1-1): DSGVTQTPKHLITATGQRVTLRCSPRSGDLSVYWYQQSLDQGLQFLIQYYNGEERAKGNILERFSAQQFPDLHSELNLSSLELGDSALYFCASSPRQGAGLGTEAFFGQGTRLTVV.

The genes are TRBV5-6 and TRBJ2-3; D gene unclear. Between the trimmed V and J ends, which lost 1 base and 5 bases, there was a span of 11 bases. CDR1 is SGHDT and CDR2 is YYEEEE in the germline V gene. The CDR3 sequence is 14 residues long. The DNA of the CDR3 is TGTGCCAGCAGCTTGATGTCCGCCGGAGATACGCAGTATTTT. It yields the protein CASSLMSAGDTQYF.

CDR3 residues: CASSSRDSEKLFF. As DNA, the CDR3 is TGTGCCAGCAGCTCCCGGGACAGTGAAAAACTGTTTTTT. The chain combines TRBV7-9 with TRBJ1-4; 7 nucleotides line up with TRBD1. CDR1 is SEHNR and CDR2 is FQNEAQ in the germline V gene (reference sequence). This CDR3 is built from 13 residues. J lost 7 bases, V lost 4 bases, and 3 bases had no gene match.

Only one count was recorded for this clone. The V and J genes are TRBV5-1 and TRBJ2-2; D possibly corresponds to TRBD1 (6 bases). V lost 4 bases and J lost 1, with 11 bases in between. From germline, CDR1 is SGHRS and CDR2 YFSETQ. The CDR3 runs to 15 residues. As DNA, the CDR3 is TGCGCCAGCAGCCCCCGGGACATGAACACCGGGGAGCTGTTTTTT. The encoded protein is CASSPRDMNTGELFF.

The V call is TRBV19, the J call TRBJ1-2; 7 nucleotides line up with TRBD1. Germline CDR1 reads LNHDA; CDR2 reads SQIVND (reference sequence). This CDR3 region has 12 residues. V lost 6 bases, J lost 5 bases, and 3 bases stayed unmatched. CDR3 coding DNA: TGTGCCAGTAGAGGACAGGATTATGGCTACACCTTC. Translating gives CASRGQDYGYTF.

The V call is TRBV14, the J call TRBJ2-7; 7 bases fit TRBD1. J gave up 5 bases and V 4 bases, and 5 bases lay outside the gene matches. The V gene's germline CDR1 is SGHDN and CDR2 FVKESK. The CDR3 length is 13 residues. CDR3 loop: CASSRDRVDEQYF. The CDR3 DNA is TGTGCCAGCAGCCGAGACAGGGTGGACGAGCAGTACTTC. Combining the CDR3 with reference TRBV14 and TRBJ2-7 gives the whole variable domain EAGVTQFPSHSVIEKGQTVTLRCDPISGHDNLYWYRRVMGKEIKFLLHFVKESKQDESGMPNNRFLAERTGGTYSTLKVQPAELEDSGVYFCASSRDRVDEQYFGPGTRLTVT.

The CDR3, as DNA: TGCGCCAGCAGCTTGAGCAGAAGCTCCTACGAGCAGTACTTC. This encodes CASSLSRSSYEQYF. The V call is TRBV5-1, the J call TRBJ2-7, with D unresolved. The CDR3 spans 14 residues. The V end lost 1 base, the J end lost 0 bases, and 8 bases lay between the germline ends. In germline, CDR1 is SGHRS, CDR2 YFSETQ.

This clone was recorded only once. The CDR3 reads CASSGGEGVQVGTFF. The DNA of the CDR3 is TGTGCCAGCAGTGGGGGGGAAGGGGTTCAGGTAGGGACTTTCTTT. The J gene is TRBJ1-1, the V gene TRBV6-1, with a weak D call TRBD1 (5 bases). The V end was cut by 4 bases, the J end by 12 bases, with 24 bases between. CDR3 length: 15 amino acids. Germline V gene lookup returns CDR1 MNHNS and CDR2 SASEGT.

This clone qualifies as medium-sized. V usage is TRBV7-2 and J usage is TRBJ1-1; no clear D gene. The CDR3 runs 14 residues. Trimming stripped 2 bases from V and 0 bases from J, with 7 bases between. Germline CDR1 reads SGHTA; CDR2 reads FQGNSA. For the CDR3, the DNA is TGTGCCAGCAGCTTACAAGCTTTGAACACTGAAGCTTTCTTT. It is translated as CASSLQALNTEAFF.

Here the CDR3 DNA reads TGTGCCAGCAGCGCTTCGGGGGGGCAAGGAGAGACCCAGTACTTC. It yields the protein CASSASGGQGETQYF. This chain links TRBV5-4 with TRBJ2-5, with TRBD2 identical over 8 bases. Looked up from germline, CDR1 is SGHNT and CDR2 is YYREEE (reference sequence). The J segment lost 4 bases and the V segment lost 4 bases, leaving 9 bases of the junction unmatched. This CDR3 is built from 15 residues.

This chain connects TRBV14 to TRBJ1-1, with 7 bases identical to TRBD1. The CDR3 has 21 amino acids. Trimming cost V 0 bases and J 4 bases; bases outside gene matches: 23. Germline lookup yields CDR1 SGHDN and CDR2 FVKESK. CDR3 loop: CASSQEVPGQKFYFRSTEAFF. The CDR3 nucleotides are TGTGCCAGCAGCCAAGAAGTTCCGGGACAGAAGTTCTACTTCAGGTCCACTGAAGCTTTCTTT.

This chain connects TRBV6-5 to TRBJ1-1, with D uncertain. Trimming cost V 0 bases and J 1 base, with 9 bases left between them. This CDR3 spans 15 amino acids. The V gene's germline CDR1 is MNHEY and CDR2 SVGAGI. The DNA for the CDR3 is TGTGCCAGCAGTTACTCGAACACGGGGAACACTGAAGCTTTCTTT. Protein product: CASSYSNTGNTEAFF.

This clone was seen only once. The CDR3 DNA sequence: TGTGCCAGCAGCCAATCTAGGGGGGGGAACACTGAAGCTTTCTTT. Amino acid sequence: CASSQSRGGNTEAFF. The V gene is TRBV16, the J gene TRBJ1-1; tentatively, D is TRBD1 (6 bases). Germline CDR1 KGHSY, CDR2 FQNENV. This CDR3 has 15 amino acids. Trimming cost V 0 bases and J 1 base, with 9 bases left between them. The full variable domain, its missing parts supplied by reference TRBV16 and TRBJ1-1, is GEEVAQTPKHLVRGEGQKAKLYCAPIKGHSYVFWYQQVLKNEFKFLISFQNENVFDETGMPKERFSAKCLPNSPCSLEIQATKLEDSAVYFCASSQSRGGNTEAFFGQGTRLTVV.

The rearrangement joins TRBV5-8 to TRBJ1-1; D is unresolved. This CDR3 region has 11 residues. The ends were cut back, 2 bases at V and 7 bases at J, with 6 bases in the middle. Germline CDR1 is SGHTS and CDR2 is YDEGEE. DNA for the CDR3: TGTGCCAGCAGCTTCGCAGGTGAAGCTTTCTTT. This encodes CASSFAGEAFF.

The CDR3 region is CASSREGGMKDSEAFF. CDR3 coding DNA: TGTGCCAGCAGTCGCGAGGGGGGGATGAAGGATAGTGAAGCTTTCTTT. The chain employs TRBV5-4 and TRBJ1-1; D perhaps matches TRBD1 (6 bases). V lost 5 bases to trimming and J lost 7 bases, with 24 bases between them. CDR3 length: 16 amino acids. From germline, CDR1 is SGHNT and CDR2 YYREEE (reference sequence).

The rearrangement uses TRBV2 and TRBJ1-2, with D possibly being TRBD1 (5 bases). V lost 0 bases to trimming and J lost 14 bases, with 16 bases between them. The CDR3 consists of 13 residues. The germline V gene encodes CDR1 SNHLY and CDR2 FYNNEI. CDR3 DNA sequence: TGTGCCAGCAGTGAAGCGCTTCGAGGGGAGGAAACCTTC. Protein: CASSEALRGEETF.

As to this clone: The same CDR3 can be traced to other DNA sequences in this sample. The chain recombines TRBV20-1 with TRBJ2-3; D not resolved. The V and J ends lost 5 bases and 5 bases respectively, with 8 bases between them. The CDR3 spans 11 residues. The germline V gene has CDR1 DFQATT and CDR2 SNEGSKA (reference sequence). CDR3 bases: TGCAGTGCTCGGGTTGGAGATACGCAGTATTTT. Amino acid sequence: CSARVGDTQYF.

This chain uses TRBV19 with TRBJ1-4, with D hard to call. Per the germline V gene, CDR1 is LNHDA and CDR2 is SQIVND (reference sequence). The CDR3 runs 15 residues. V was pared by 3 bases and J by 0 bases, with 8 bases between. The CDR3 nucleotides are TGTGCCAGTAGTATGGGGAGTGCAACTAATGAAAAACTGTTTTTT. Its translation: CASSMGSATNEKLFF.

In the case of this clone: Other DNA sequences from this sample encode an identical CDR3 as well. The rearrangement links TRBV9 to TRBJ2-5, with no clear D. The V end was cut by 0 bases, the J end by 5 bases, with 8 bases between. The germline CDR1 and CDR2 sequences are SGDLS and YYNGEE. The CDR3 contains 13 residues. The chain's CDR3 is CASSVATLETQYF. The CDR3 DNA is TGTGCCAGCAGCGTAGCTACATTGGAGACCCAGTACTTC. Drawing the rest from reference TRBV9 and TRBJ2-5, the complete variable domain is DSGVTQTPKHLITATGQRVTLRCSPRSGDLSVYWYQQSLDQGLQFLIQYYNGEERAKGNILERFSAQQFPDLHSELNLSSLELGDSALYFCASSVATLETQYFGPGTRLLVL.

The chain joins TRBV19 to TRBJ2-3; D not resolved. The CDR3 has 11 amino acids. Trimming removed 6 bases at V and 5 bases at J, with 6 bases between. Germline V gene data show CDR1 as LNHDA and CDR2 as SQIVND (reference sequence). CDR3 DNA sequence: TGTGCCAGTAGGTACTTAGATACGCAGTATTTT. It specifies CASRYLDTQYF.